These 14 T cell receptor beta chains share one sample of origin, sequenced in a study of tumor-infiltrating lymphocytes in primary liver carcinoma. From unsorted bulk tissue weighing roughly 17-32 mg, DNA and RNA were co-extracted. Making TCR beta cDNA involved 400 to 600 ng total RNA and a constant-region primer. A slightly modified ARM-PCR protocol with three nested multiplex PCR rounds produced these TCR beta libraries. Two initial PCR rounds of around 10 cycles each paired TRBV1-TRBV30 forward primers with a C-beta reverse primer. From the multiplex PCR reads, TCRdb called clonotypes with MiXCR, one entry per CDR3 protein. The data show approximately 190,000 distinct CDR3 sequences, just under 85% seen once. Specimen: tumor tissue from primary liver carcinoma. These receptors all come from a man aged 40-55 years with primary liver carcinoma and hepatitis B virus infection.

A remark on this clonotype: A clone one base away is much larger, so this may be a read error. The CDR3 does not end in the conserved phenylalanine or tryptophan, so this is likely a read error. The chain combines TRBV5-1 with TRBJ2-5; 7 bases are shared with TRBD1. This CDR3 has 13 residues. Germline assignment: CDR1 SGHRS and CDR2 YFSETQ. The J segment lost 1 base and the V segment lost 5 bases, leaving 2 bases of the junction unmatched. The CDR3 DNA reads as TGCGCCAGCAGGACAGGGCTCCAAGAGACCCAGTACTTA. Its protein is CASRTGLQETQYL.

Concerning this clonotype itself: An end of the junction does not agree with germline; a read error may underlie this. This sequence joins TRBV6-5 and TRBJ1-2; D not certain. The CDR3 length is 16 residues. CDR1 is MNHEY and CDR2 is SVGAGI in the germline V gene. DNA of the CDR3: TGTGCCAGCAGTCACAACATGAGAGGTTTTAACTATGGTTACACCTTC. Encoded protein: CASSHNMRGFNYGYTF.

This clonotype was counted a single time. One junction end does not reproduce the germline sequence, and a read error may be involved. The chain carries TRBV29-1 and TRBJ1-1, with D perhaps matching TRBD1 (6 bases). The CDR3 is 15 amino acids. The V gene's germline CDR1 is SQVTM and CDR2 ANQGSEA. CDR3 DNA: TGTAGCGTTTCCGCAGGGTGGGACATGAACACTGATGCTTTCTTT. Protein product: CSVSAGWDMNTDAFF.

This clonotype was seen at least ten times. The chain couples TRBV6-6 to TRBJ1-1; D uncertain. V was cut by 5 bases and J by 0 bases, with 7 bases left in between. In germline, CDR1 is MNHNY, CDR2 SVGAGI (reference sequence). CDR3 length: 13 residues. The CDR3 loop is CASSRDLNTEAFF. The CDR3 DNA sequence: TGTGCCAGCAGTCGGGATCTGAACACTGAAGCTTTCTTT.

Concerning this clonotype: The missing conserved phenylalanine or tryptophan at the end of this CDR3 makes a read error likely. This chain connects TRBV28 to TRBJ2-3, with TRBD2 matching over 8 bases. The length of the CDR3 is 16 residues. Germline V gene data show CDR1 as MDHEN and CDR2 as SYDVKM. Trimming cost V 7 bases and J 1 base; bases outside gene matches: 10. The CDR3, as DNA: TGTGCCAGCAATTCCATAGCGGGACCCGGCACAGATACGCAGTATTCT. Protein sequence: CASNSIAGPGTDTQYS.

This chain uses TRBV2 with TRBJ1-5, with a weak D call TRBD1 (6 bases). V gave up 4 bases and J gave up 3 bases, with 10 bases separating them. CDR1 is SNHLY and CDR2 is FYNNEI in the germline V gene. The CDR3 covers 14 residues. Here the CDR3 reads CASSVGAPNQPQHF. CDR3 DNA: TGTGCCAGCAGTGTGGGGGCCCCCAATCAGCCCCAGCATTTT.

Regarding this clonotype: This may arise from a read error, as a much more abundant clone is one base away. The chain is built from TRBV28 and TRBJ1-6; D uncertain. This CDR3 is 14 amino acids long. Per the germline V gene, CDR1 is MDHEN and CDR2 is SYDVKM. Written as DNA, the CDR3 is TGTGCCTGCAGTTTGCGGGAAAACGGGTCACCCCTCCACTTT. This codes for CACSLRENGSPLHF. Using reference TRBV28 and TRBJ1-6 for the parts outside the CDR3, the full variable domain is DVKVTQSSRYLVKRTGEKVFLECVQDMDHENMFWYRQDPGLGLRLIYFSYDVKMKEKGDIPEGYSVSREKKERFSLILESASTNQTSMYLCACSLRENGSPLHFGNGTRLTVT.

To note about this clonotype: The junction and the germline gene differ at one end; a read error may be behind it. This chain connects TRBV11-2 to TRBJ2-1; 8 nucleotides match TRBD2. The length of the CDR3 is 17 residues. The germline gives CDR1 SGHAT, CDR2 FQNNGV. The CDR3 is CASSLDSGGRFYNDQLF. For the CDR3, the DNA is TGTGCCAGCAGCTTAGATAGTGGCGGGAGGTTCTACAATGACCAGTTATTC.

A note on this clonotype: No conserved phenylalanine or tryptophan is present at the end of the CDR3, so a read error is the likely explanation. The chain combines TRBV12-3 or TRBV12-4 with TRBJ1-2; TRBD1 aligns across 8 bases. J gave up 3 bases and V 5 bases, and 8 bases lay outside the gene matches. The CDR3 has 15 amino acids. The CDR3 nucleotides read TGTGCCAGCAGTGTCCGGACAGGGATGGACTATGGCTACACCATC. Translation: CASSVRTGMDYGYTI.

Points on this clonotype: It is likely a read error, because the conserved phenylalanine at the end of the CDR3 is missing. The rearrangement uses TRBV6-5 and TRBJ2-1, with 9 nucleotides matching TRBD1. The CDR3 is 17 residues long. Per germline, CDR1 MNHEY and CDR2 SVGAGI. The V gene end was trimmed by 5 bases and the J gene end by 13 bases; junction bases not matched to a gene: 21. The CDR3 DNA is TGTGCCAGCAGTGACCGATCCGGGACAGGGCCATACTACGAACAGTTCATC. It yields the protein CASSDRSGTGPYYEQFI.

This rearrangement joins TRBV9 to TRBJ2-5; D is uncertain. The CDR3 is 13 amino acids. Germline CDR1 is SGDLS and CDR2 is YYNGEE. Trimming took off 3 bases at V and 4 bases at J, with 10 bases between the two ends. CDR3 in amino acids: CASSAAPIETQYF. The CDR3 nucleotides read TGTGCCAGCAGCGCCGCACCGATAGAGACCCAGTACTTC. The full variable domain, in which reference TRBV9 and TRBJ2-5 provide the parts outside the CDR3, is DSGVTQTPKHLITATGQRVTLRCSPRSGDLSVYWYQQSLDQGLQFLIQYYNGEERAKGNILERFSAQQFPDLHSELNLSSLELGDSALYFCASSAAPIETQYFGPGTRLLVL.

As for this clonotype: Being one base from a much bigger clone, this may be a read error. The chain has TRBV28 and TRBJ2-4; D unresolved. Germline CDR1 and CDR2: MDHEN and SYDVKM. The CDR3 length is 13 residues. The V end lost 7 bases, the J end lost 5 bases, and 12 bases lay between the germline ends. The CDR3 is CASIRNLENIQYF. CDR3 in DNA: TGTGCCAGCATACGCAATCTGGAAAACATTCAGTACTTC. The full variable domain, its missing parts supplied by reference TRBV28 and TRBJ2-4, is DVKVTQSSRYLVKRTGEKVFLECVQDMDHENMFWYRQDPGLGLRLIYFSYDVKMKEKGDIPEGYSVSREKKERFSLILESASTNQTSMYLCASIRNLENIQYFGAGTRLSVL.

Points on this clonotype: A read error may produce the germline difference seen at one junction end. The genes are TRBV4-1 and TRBJ1-2; the D is unclear. Germline CDR1 is MGHRA and CDR2 is YSYEKL. This CDR3 is built from 16 residues. The DNA of the CDR3 is TGCGCCAGCAGGCAAGATAATGTTGGCCCGGTCTATGGTTACATCTTC. This codes for CASRQDNVGPVYGYIF.

The chain recombines TRBV6-1 with TRBJ2-1; 9 bases map to TRBD2. V was clipped by 8 bases and J by 13 bases; unmatched bases: 12. CDR1 is MNHNS and CDR2 is SASEGT in the germline V gene. CDR3 length equals 13 residues. This CDR3 reads CASRAGGGNGQFF. CDR3 bases: TGTGCCAGCCGCGCGGGAGGGGGTAATGGACAGTTCTTC.